The clone carrying this T cell receptor beta chain turned up a few times. Its antigen remains unknown. The sample belongs to a study of T-cell memory formation after mild COVID-19. The study's findings and limits: Whether day 37 second-wave clones are SARS-CoV-2-specific was not confirmed.

5'RACE with constant-segment primers yielded barcoded, UMI-tagged TCR alpha and TCR beta cDNA libraries. TCRdb redid the calling of the 5' RACE reads with MiXCR, one entry per CDR3 protein. This sample has 200,000 to 300,000 distinct CDR3 sequences, with roughly a sixth found just once. CDR3 length: 16 amino acids. Germline CDR1 and CDR2: MDHEN and SYDVKM. Trimming at V came to 5 bases and at J to 2 bases, leaving 8 bases not matched to a gene. Sequenced: PBMCs or a T cell subset sorted from them (not recorded which). The chain has TRBV28 and TRBJ2-3, with TRBD1 identical over 9 bases. The sequence was collected from a man aged 18 to 35 who had mild COVID-19 (a few samples of this study predate the infection). Cell type and time point are not known. In nucleotides, the CDR3 is TGTGCCAGCAGTCCACAGGGGGCGGGGAACACAGATACGCAGTATTTT. Protein sequence: CASSPQGAGNTDTQYF.